A single sample gave rise to the 18 T cell receptor beta chains below, sequenced in a study of T cells in Graves' hyperthyroidism and ophthalmopathy. Amplification of TCR beta CDR3 regions used RNA as the template. The study used the HTBI primer set for a first-round RT-PCR of the TCR CDR3. One entry per CDR3 protein results from TCRdb running MiXCR on the multiplex PCR reads. There are under 400,000 distinct CDR3 sequences in the sample; less than 15% occur only once, and around a tenth lies in the top ten. The material sequenced was blood. The receptors were sampled from a woman younger than 30 with Graves' hyperthyroidism.

This clonotype was recorded many times. This rearrangement joins TRBV9 to TRBJ1-4, with 7 bases that match TRBD1. V was clipped by 3 bases and J by 4 bases; unmatched bases: 9. This CDR3 contains 16 residues. CDR1 and CDR2 from the germline V gene are SGDLS and YYNGEE. The CDR3 loop is CASSATGQVFNEKLFF. DNA of the CDR3: TGTGCCAGCAGCGCAACCGGACAGGTGTTTAATGAAAAACTGTTTTTT.

This clonotype was counted many times. The chain couples TRBV11-2 to TRBJ2-6; tentatively, D is TRBD2 (5 bases). Germline CDR1 reads SGHAT; CDR2 reads FQNNGV. With 0 bases removed from V and 4 bases from J, the gap between germline ends came to 13 bases. This CDR3 region has 17 residues. The CDR3 here is CASSLDVGVWGANVLTF. The CDR3 coding sequence is TGTGCCAGCAGCTTAGATGTCGGGGTGTGGGGGGCCAACGTCCTGACTTTC.

This clonotype was seen repeatedly, ten times or more. The chain joins TRBV6-2 or TRBV6-3 to TRBJ2-1; D is perhaps TRBD1 (6 bases). Germline CDR1 is MNHEY and CDR2 is SVGEGT. The CDR3 is made up of 17 amino acids. The V and J ends lost 7 bases and 0 bases respectively, with 19 bases between them. CDR3 DNA sequence: TGTGCCAGCACCCCCCGGTCAGGGGTTCTCTCCTACAATGAGCAGTTCTTC. It specifies CASTPRSGVLSYNEQFF.

The chain is built from TRBV4-1 and TRBJ1-2, with D uncertain. The germline gives CDR1 MGHRA, CDR2 YSYEKL. V shed 1 base and J shed 3 bases, with 21 bases lying between them. This CDR3 is built from 18 residues. The CDR3 nucleotides read TGCGCCAGCAGCCAAGTCTTACGGCGACAAAATGTGGACTATGGCTACACCTTC. It translates to CASSQVLRRQNVDYGYTF.

At least ten counts were recorded for this clonotype. This sequence joins TRBV18 and TRBJ1-5; no clear D. The CDR3 is 14 residues long. The germline V gene encodes CDR1 KGHSH and CDR2 LQKENI. Trimming removed 3 bases from V and 3 bases from J, with 9 bases in between. CDR3 region: CASSPEPVNQPQHF. CDR3 nucleotides: TGTGCCAGCTCACCGGAGCCAGTCAATCAGCCCCAGCATTTT.

In its sample, this clonotype was seen many times. J is TRBJ2-3 and V is TRBV20-1; D is possibly TRBD2 (5 bases). The V gene's germline CDR1 is DFQATT and CDR2 SNEGSKA (reference sequence). This CDR3 spans 13 amino acids. Trimming removed 1 base from V and 6 bases from J, with 11 bases in between. DNA for the CDR3: TGCAGTGCTAGAGTACAAGGCGGGGATACGCAGTATTTT. Its protein product is CSARVQGGDTQYF.

This rearrangement joins TRBV18 to TRBJ2-2; TRBD2 aligns across 10 bases. Trimming at V came to 3 bases and at J to 2 bases, leaving 3 bases not matched to a gene. CDR3 length: 16 residues. CDR1 KGHSH and CDR2 LQKENI come from the germline V gene. Written as DNA, the CDR3 is TGTGCCAGCTCACCGCCTAGCGGGGGAAACACCGGGGAGCTGTTTTTT. Translating it yields CASSPPSGGNTGELFF.

This clonotype has a count of ten or more. The CDR3 is CASSALLAGASRNEQFF. The CDR3 DNA reads as TGTGCCAGCAGCGCCCTACTAGCGGGGGCCTCTCGCAATGAGCAGTTCTTC. The chain uses TRBV9 and TRBJ2-1; 11 bases map to TRBD2. CDR1 is SGDLS and CDR2 is YYNGEE in the germline V gene. The CDR3 is made up of 17 amino acids. V was pared by 3 bases and J by 6 bases, with 11 bases of the junction left unmatched.

This clonotype was detected many times. The chain employs TRBV9 and TRBJ1-5; D unresolved. Trimming left V 3 bases short and J 1 base short, with 11 bases between. The germline V gene encodes CDR1 SGDLS and CDR2 YYNGEE. The CDR3 covers 15 residues. The CDR3 nucleotides are TGTGCCAGCAGCGGAGAAGGACGGAGCAATCAGCCCCAGCATTTT. It is translated as CASSGEGRSNQPQHF.

This clonotype appeared many times. CDR3 sequence reads: CSVTGSGQETQYF. The CDR3 nucleotides are TGCAGCGTGACAGGGTCGGGGCAAGAGACCCAGTACTTC. V and J are TRBV29-1 and TRBJ2-5; 7 nucleotides line up with TRBD1. The CDR3 is made up of 13 amino acids. The junction had 6 bases not matched to a gene; V was cut back by 6 bases and J by 2 bases. Germline values: CDR1 SQVTM, CDR2 ANQGSEA.

This clonotype was counted many times. The chain employs TRBV7-9 and TRBJ2-7; D uncertain. Germline loops: CDR1 SEHNR, CDR2 FQNEAQ (reference sequence). This CDR3 is built from 13 residues. V gave up 4 bases and J gave up 5 bases, with 12 bases separating them. This CDR3 reads CASSSPESHEQYF. The CDR3 DNA reads as TGTGCCAGCAGCTCCCCCGAGTCACACGAGCAGTACTTC. Combining the CDR3 with reference TRBV7-9 and TRBJ2-7 gives the whole variable domain DTGVSQNPRHKITKRGQNVTFRCDPISEHNRLYWYRQTLGQGPEFLTYFQNEAQLEKSRLLSDRFSAERPKGSFSTLEIQRTEQGDSAMYLCASSSPESHEQYFGPGTRLTVT.

This clonotype has at least ten counts. The rearrangement uses TRBV2 and TRBJ1-4; 12 positions match TRBD1. The CDR3 is 18 residues long. J was trimmed by 8 bases and V by 8 bases; bases with no gene match: 18. CDR1 is SNHLY, CDR2 FYNNEI, per germline. The CDR3 region is CASRWPGQGAQEGEKLFF. In DNA form, the CDR3 reads TGTGCCAGCCGGTGGCCGGGACAGGGGGCGCAGGAAGGAGAAAAACTGTTTTTT.

Turning to this clonotype: One junction end disagrees with the germline gene, perhaps due to a read error. The J gene is TRBJ1-1, the V gene TRBV4-1, with D uncertain. The CDR3 runs to 15 residues. CDR1 and CDR2 from the germline V gene are MGHRA and YSYEKL. CDR3 nucleotide sequence: TGCGCCAGCAGGCAAGATGGCCATCAGAACACTGAAGCTTTCTTT. The encoded protein is CASRQDGHQNTEAFF.

A few counts support this clonotype. The chain has TRBV4-3 and TRBJ2-1; TRBD1 is a possible D gene (5 bases). Germline V gives CDR1 LGHNA, CDR2 YSLEER. This CDR3 spans 15 amino acids. V gave up 3 bases and J gave up 8 bases, with 17 bases separating them. The CDR3 loop reads CASSHGPRGRHEQFF. The CDR3 DNA is TGCGCCAGCAGCCATGGCCCAAGGGGTCGCCATGAGCAGTTCTTC.

The chain joins TRBV4-3 to TRBJ1-1; D remains ambiguous. The CDR3 has 17 amino acids. Trimming removed 1 base from V and 1 base from J, with 16 bases in between. Germline V CDR1 and CDR2: LGHNA, YSLEER. This CDR3 is CASSQGWTGIGNTEAFF. The CDR3 region has the DNA TGCGCCAGCAGCCAAGGTTGGACGGGGATAGGGAACACTGAAGCTTTCTTT.

The chain joins TRBV20-1 to TRBJ2-1; 10 bases map to TRBD1. The length of the CDR3 is 11 residues. CDR1 and CDR2 from the germline V gene are DFQATT and SNEGSKA (reference sequence). J gave up 8 bases and V 7 bases, and 2 bases lay outside the gene matches. CDR3: CSGTGGDEQFF. In DNA form, the CDR3 reads TGCAGTGGGACAGGGGGAGATGAGCAGTTCTTC.

This clonotype was counted at least ten times. The V call is TRBV11-2, the J call TRBJ2-7; tentatively, D is TRBD2 (5 bases). The CDR3 contains 13 residues. Trimming cost V 5 bases and J 3 bases, with 11 bases left between them. CDR1 is SGHAT, CDR2 FQNNGV, per germline. CDR3 nucleotides: TGTGCCAGCAGCCTAGCTACGGGCTACGAGCAGTACTTC. Its protein product is CASSLATGYEQYF.

This clonotype was picked up many times. The chain uses TRBV6-2 or TRBV6-3 and TRBJ2-5; no firm D call. This CDR3 comprises 13 residues. V shed 6 bases and J shed 5 bases, with 13 bases lying between them. Germline values: CDR1 MNHEY, CDR2 SVGEGT. In nucleotides, the CDR3 is TGTGCCAGCAGGATCAAGGGCCCCGAGACCCAGTACTTC. Its translation: CASRIKGPETQYF.